The 22 T cell receptor beta chains below come from one sample, sequenced in a study of T cells in localized non-small cell lung cancer. Sequencing was performed with immunoSEQ multiplex PCR; in TCRdb, only in-frame clones are kept and a portion is missing. The sample has about 59,000 clones, roughly 89% seen once. Source: peripheral blood, taken before any cancer treatment. The receptors come from a man between 40 and 75 years old with stage I squamous cell lung carcinoma.

The chain carries TRBV6-1 and TRBJ2-3, with 7 positions matching TRBD1. Per the germline V gene, CDR1 is MNHNS and CDR2 is SASEGT. The CDR3 has 13 residues. Trimming cost V 5 bases and J 4 bases; bases outside gene matches: 3. Here the CDR3 DNA reads TGTGCCAGCAGTAGGGGGCTACCAGATACGCAGTATTTT. It yields the protein CASSRGLPDTQYF.

The J gene is TRBJ1-2, the V gene TRBV28, with a possible D match to TRBD1 (5 bases). Between the trimmed V and J ends, which lost 3 bases and 2 bases, there was a span of 10 bases. Germline CDR1 is MDHEN and CDR2 is SYDVKM. CDR3 length: 14 residues. This CDR3 is CASSFLGDNYGYTF. In DNA form, the CDR3 reads TGTGCCAGCAGTTTTCTGGGGGACAACTATGGCTACACCTTC.

V gene TRBV5-1 combines with J gene TRBJ1-2; 10 bases align to TRBD1. The CDR3 sequence is 16 residues long. With 0 bases clipped from V and 8 bases from J, the junction kept 10 bases outside the gene matches. Looked up from germline, CDR1 is SGHRS and CDR2 is YFSETQ. DNA for the CDR3: TGCGCCAGCAGCTTGGGACAGGGGGCGCTTTATCAGGGCTACACCTTC. Encoded protein: CASSLGQGALYQGYTF.

This clone was observed a single time. The chain combines TRBV6-5 with TRBJ2-2; 10 bases agree with TRBD2. The length of the CDR3 is 16 residues. V trimming: 4 bases; J trimming: 4 bases; junction bases outside the gene matches: 6. Germline V gene data show CDR1 as MNHEY and CDR2 as SVGAGI. The CDR3 bases are TGTGCCAGCAGTTCCCTAGCGGGAGATTCCACCGGGGAGCTGTTTTTT. This encodes CASSSLAGDSTGELFF.

This clone was seen once. The V call is TRBV7-3, the J call TRBJ2-3; the D gene is possibly TRBD2 (6 bases). Germline V CDR1 and CDR2: SGHTA, FQGTGA. This CDR3 spans 13 amino acids. V was shortened by 8 bases and J by 6 bases, with 15 bases between the two germline ends. CDR3 nucleotides: TGTGCCAGCTGTCGGGGGTTTGGGGATACGCAGTATTTT. It yields the protein CASCRGFGDTQYF.

The chain joins TRBV13 to TRBJ2-7; 10 bases agree with TRBD2. The V gene's germline CDR1 is PRHDT and CDR2 FYEKMQ (reference sequence). The CDR3 is 14 amino acids. With V trimmed by 6 bases and J by 7 bases, 9 bases remained unmatched. The CDR3 DNA reads as TGTGCCAGCAGTCTTAGCGGGAGGCTGGAAGAGCAGTACTTC. Amino acids: CASSLSGRLEEQYF.

This chain joins TRBV7-3 and TRBJ2-1, with TRBD2 matching over 13 bases. V shed 5 bases and J 7 bases; nucleotides not matched to a gene: 14. CDR3 length: 18 amino acids. Per the germline V gene, CDR1 is SGHTA and CDR2 is FQGTGA. DNA for the CDR3: TGTGCCAGCAGCACGACCGGGACTAGCGGGATGTGGGTGAATGAGCAGTTCTTC. This encodes CASSTTGTSGMWVNEQFF.

V is TRBV29-1 and J is TRBJ2-1; D ambiguous. Germline CDR1 SQVTM, CDR2 ANQGSEA. V lost 3 bases to trimming and J lost 0 bases, with 9 bases between them. This CDR3 has 14 amino acids. The CDR3 DNA reads TGCAGCGTTGATTCCAGCGACTCCTACAATGAGCAGTTCTTC. It encodes CSVDSSDSYNEQFF.

The V gene is TRBV13, the J gene TRBJ1-4; D gene uncertain. The CDR3 length is 13 residues. Looked up from germline, CDR1 is PRHDT and CDR2 is FYEKMQ (reference sequence). The germline V and J ends were trimmed by 3 bases and 8 bases, with 10 bases remaining between them. The CDR3 bases are TGTGCCAGCAGCTTTGACCGAGGAGAAAAACTGTTTTTT. As protein: CASSFDRGEKLFF.

CDR3 amino acids: CASSLRQHTDTQYF. The CDR3 DNA follows: TGTGCCAGCTCCCTCCGACAGCACACAGATACGCAGTATTTT. The V call is TRBV18, the J call TRBJ2-3, with D possibly being TRBD1 (5 bases). The CDR3 is made up of 14 amino acids. Germline V lookup: CDR1 KGHSH, CDR2 LQKENI. V lost 6 bases, J lost 2 bases, and 12 bases lay in between. The complete variable domain, with remaining parts taken from reference TRBV18 and TRBJ2-3, reads NAGVMQNPRHLVRRRGQEARLRCSPMKGHSHVYWYRQLPEEGLKFMVYLQKENIIDESGMPKERFSAEFPKEGPSILRIQQVVRGDSAAYFCASSLRQHTDTQYFGPGTRLTVL.

The rearrangement joins TRBV28 to TRBJ1-2; 9 positions agree with TRBD1. The V segment lost 6 bases and the J segment 2 bases; nucleotides outside the gene matches: 4. This CDR3 is built from 14 residues. Germline CDR1 is MDHEN and CDR2 is SYDVKM. CDR3 protein: CASRDRGNNYGYTF. CDR3 nucleotide sequence: TGTGCCAGCAGGGACAGGGGAAACAACTATGGCTACACCTTC.

This clone was observed a few times. V usage is TRBV6-1 and J usage is TRBJ1-2; D possibly corresponds to TRBD1 (5 bases). From germline, CDR1 is MNHNS and CDR2 SASEGT. V was clipped by 6 bases and J by 4 bases, with 15 bases between them. The CDR3 has 14 residues. The CDR3 reads CASRGDGGGYGYTF. The CDR3 region has the DNA TGTGCCAGCAGAGGGGACGGTGGAGGCTATGGCTACACCTTC.

CDR3 sequence: CASSLGLAEETQYF. The CDR3 coding sequence is TGTGCCAGCAGCTTGGGACTAGCGGAAGAGACCCAGTACTTC. The chain joins TRBV9 to TRBJ2-5; 11 nucleotides agree with TRBD2. After removal of 4 bases from V and 3 bases from J, the junction contained 2 bases not matched to a gene. The germline V gene encodes CDR1 SGDLS and CDR2 YYNGEE. The CDR3 covers 14 residues.

This chain links TRBV30 with TRBJ1-5; D call uncertain. Trimming stripped 2 bases from V and 7 bases from J, with 15 bases between. CDR1 is GTSNPN, CDR2 SVGIG, per germline (reference sequence). The CDR3 loop spans 14 amino acids. The CDR3 DNA reads TGTGCCTGGAGTTCTTTTGGGAATAGGCAGCCCCAGCATTTT. Translated, it gives CAWSSFGNRQPQHF.

The chain couples TRBV6-5 to TRBJ1-2, with TRBD1 matching over 7 bases. The junction had 8 bases not matched to a gene; V was cut back by 4 bases and J by 6 bases. Looked up from germline, CDR1 is MNHEY and CDR2 is SVGAGI. The CDR3 runs to 14 residues. The DNA for the CDR3 is TGTGCCAGCAGTTTTTTCGACAGGGCCGATGGCTACACCTTC. Translated, it gives CASSFFDRADGYTF.

V gene TRBV19 combines with J gene TRBJ1-1, with a weak D call TRBD1 (5 bases). Germline lookup yields CDR1 LNHDA and CDR2 SQIVND (reference sequence). V gave up 8 bases and J gave up 1 base, with 14 bases separating them. The CDR3 contains 14 residues. CDR3 in amino acids: CASAMGRENTEAFF. CDR3 bases: TGTGCCAGTGCCATGGGGCGGGAGAACACTGAAGCTTTCTTT.

V is TRBV18 and J is TRBJ1-3; 9 bases align to TRBD1. This CDR3 has 15 residues. Germline V lookup: CDR1 KGHSH, CDR2 LQKENI. V was clipped by 3 bases and J by 3 bases; unmatched bases: 3. Written as DNA, the CDR3 is TGTGCCAGCTCACCCGGGACAGGGAGTGGAAACACCATATATTTT. It encodes CASSPGTGSGNTIYF.

CDR3: CASSLPGGQETQYF. CDR3 nucleotides: TGTGCCAGCAGTCTCCCGGGGGGCCAAGAGACCCAGTACTTC. The rearrangement uses TRBV27 and TRBJ2-5; 7 nucleotides agree with TRBD2. The CDR3 is 14 amino acids. CDR1 is MNHEY, CDR2 SMNVEV, per germline (reference sequence). Unmatched junction bases numbered 4, after V lost 5 bases and J lost 1 base.

Only one count was recorded for this clone. V and J are TRBV6-6 and TRBJ1-5; unclear D gene. Germline V gene sequence: CDR1 MNHNY, CDR2 SVGAGI (reference sequence). The CDR3 is 12 residues long. Trimming stripped 5 bases from V and 7 bases from J, with 9 bases between. CDR3 amino acids: CASSHGGQPQHF. As DNA, the CDR3 is TGTGCCAGCAGTCACGGCGGACAGCCCCAGCATTTT.

The chain joins TRBV28 to TRBJ2-7; tentative D call: TRBD2 (5 bases). From germline, CDR1 is MDHEN and CDR2 SYDVKM. CDR3 size: 14 residues. V dropped 7 bases and J dropped 0 bases, with 13 bases sitting between them. For the CDR3, the DNA is TGTGCCAGCAAAGCCTCCCGGGGCTCCTACGAGCAGTACTTC. This codes for CASKASRGSYEQYF.

The chain combines TRBV6-5 with TRBJ1-5; a weak D match, TRBD1 (5 bases). There are 15 residues in the CDR3. V shed 6 bases and J shed 7 bases, with 19 bases lying between them. Germline values: CDR1 MNHEY, CDR2 SVGAGI. CDR3 coding DNA: TGTGCCAGCAGCCGAACGAACAGGCTTGGGCAGCCCCAGCATTTT. Protein product: CASSRTNRLGQPQHF.

This rearrangement joins TRBV28 to TRBJ1-1; D gene unclear. The CDR3 extends over 13 amino acids. V was cut by 2 bases and J by 3 bases, with 7 bases left in between. Per the germline V gene, CDR1 is MDHEN and CDR2 is SYDVKM. The CDR3 region is CASSLGGDTEAFF. CDR3 sequence (DNA): TGTGCCAGCAGTTTAGGTGGGGACACTGAAGCTTTCTTT.